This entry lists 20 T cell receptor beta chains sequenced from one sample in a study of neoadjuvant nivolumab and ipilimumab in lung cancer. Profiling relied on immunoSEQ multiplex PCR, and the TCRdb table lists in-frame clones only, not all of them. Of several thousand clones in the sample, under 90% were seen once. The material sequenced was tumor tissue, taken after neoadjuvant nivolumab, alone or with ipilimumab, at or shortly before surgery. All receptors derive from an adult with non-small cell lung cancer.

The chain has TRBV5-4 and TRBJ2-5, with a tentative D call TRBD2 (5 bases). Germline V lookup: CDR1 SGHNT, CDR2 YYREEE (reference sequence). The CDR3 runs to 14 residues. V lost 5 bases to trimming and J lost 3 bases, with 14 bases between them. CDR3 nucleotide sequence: TGTGCCAGCAGTCTAGGACTGTTAGAAGAGACCCAGTACTTC. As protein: CASSLGLLEETQYF. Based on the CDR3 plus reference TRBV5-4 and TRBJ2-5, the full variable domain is ETGVTQSPTHLIKTRGQQVTLRCSSQSGHNTVSWYQQALGQGPQFIFQYYREEENGRGNFPPRFSGLQFPNYSSELNVNALELDDSALYLCASSLGLLEETQYFGPGTRLLVL.

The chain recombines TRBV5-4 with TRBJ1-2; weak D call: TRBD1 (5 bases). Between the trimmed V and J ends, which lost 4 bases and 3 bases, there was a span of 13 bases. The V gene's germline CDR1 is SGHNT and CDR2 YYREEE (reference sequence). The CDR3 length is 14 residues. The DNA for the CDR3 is TGTGCCAGCAGCCCAAACGGGGGAGACTATGGCTACACCTTC. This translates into CASSPNGGDYGYTF. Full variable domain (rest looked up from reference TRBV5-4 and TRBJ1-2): ETGVTQSPTHLIKTRGQQVTLRCSSQSGHNTVSWYQQALGQGPQFIFQYYREEENGRGNFPPRFSGLQFPNYSSELNVNALELDDSALYLCASSPNGGDYGYTFGSGTRLTVV.

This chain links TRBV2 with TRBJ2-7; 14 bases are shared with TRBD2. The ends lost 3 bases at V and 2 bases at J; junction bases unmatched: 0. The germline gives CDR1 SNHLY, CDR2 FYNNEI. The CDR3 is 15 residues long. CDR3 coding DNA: TGTGCCAGCAGTGAGGGACTAGCGGGAGCCTACGAGCAGTACTTC. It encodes CASSEGLAGAYEQYF.

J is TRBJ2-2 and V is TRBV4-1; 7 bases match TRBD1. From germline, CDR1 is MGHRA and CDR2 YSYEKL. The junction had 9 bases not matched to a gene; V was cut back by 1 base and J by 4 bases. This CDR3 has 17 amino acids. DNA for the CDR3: TGCGCCAGCAGCCAAGTCTCAGGGACAGTCGGCACCGGGGAGCTGTTTTTT. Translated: CASSQVSGTVGTGELFF.

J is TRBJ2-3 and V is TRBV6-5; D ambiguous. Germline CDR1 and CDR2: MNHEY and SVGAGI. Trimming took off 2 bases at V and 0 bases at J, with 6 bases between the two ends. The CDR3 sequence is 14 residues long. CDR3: CASSYTPSTDTQYF. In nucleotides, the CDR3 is TGTGCCAGCAGTTACACTCCTAGCACAGATACGCAGTATTTT.

The CDR3, as DNA: TGTGCCAGCAGCCTTGGGAAGGGGCACGGCTATGGCTACACCTTC. Its protein product is CASSLGKGHGYGYTF. The chain couples TRBV14 to TRBJ1-2, with D maybe TRBD1 (5 bases). Germline V gene sequence: CDR1 SGHDN, CDR2 FVKESK. V was cut by 4 bases and J by 4 bases, with 16 bases left in between. The CDR3 covers 15 residues.

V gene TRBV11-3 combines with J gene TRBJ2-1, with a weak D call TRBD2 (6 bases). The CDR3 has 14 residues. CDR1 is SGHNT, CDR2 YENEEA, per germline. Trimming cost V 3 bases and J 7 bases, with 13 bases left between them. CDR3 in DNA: TGTGCCAGCAGCTTTCCCGGGACTCTAAATGAGCAGTTCTTC. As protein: CASSFPGTLNEQFF.

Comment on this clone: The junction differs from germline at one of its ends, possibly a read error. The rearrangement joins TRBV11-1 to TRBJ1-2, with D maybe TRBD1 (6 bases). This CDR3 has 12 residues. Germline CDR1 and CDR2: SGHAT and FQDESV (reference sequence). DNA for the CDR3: TGTGCCAGCAGCTTAATCTTAGGACAGCCTGACTTC. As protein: CASSLILGQPDF.

CDR3 nucleotide sequence: TGTGCCAGCAGTGAATTCCACACTGAAGCTTTCTTT. Translating it yields CASSEFHTEAFF. This chain links TRBV6-1 with TRBJ1-1; D ambiguous. The germline V and J ends were trimmed by 2 bases and 3 bases, with 4 bases remaining between them. The CDR3 has 12 amino acids. Germline values: CDR1 MNHNS, CDR2 SASEGT.

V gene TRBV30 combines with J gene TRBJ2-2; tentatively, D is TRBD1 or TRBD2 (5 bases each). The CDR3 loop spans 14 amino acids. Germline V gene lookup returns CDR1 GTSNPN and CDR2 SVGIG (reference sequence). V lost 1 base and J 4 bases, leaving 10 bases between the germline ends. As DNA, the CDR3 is TGTGCCTGGAGTGGGGCAGGGAGCACCGGGGAGCTGTTTTTT. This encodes CAWSGAGSTGELFF.

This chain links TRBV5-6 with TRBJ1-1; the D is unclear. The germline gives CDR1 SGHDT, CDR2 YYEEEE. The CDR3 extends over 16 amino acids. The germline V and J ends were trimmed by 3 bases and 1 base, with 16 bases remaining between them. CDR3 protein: CASSSFFDGENTEAFF. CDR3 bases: TGTGCCAGCAGCTCTTTCTTCGACGGGGAGAACACTGAAGCTTTCTTT.

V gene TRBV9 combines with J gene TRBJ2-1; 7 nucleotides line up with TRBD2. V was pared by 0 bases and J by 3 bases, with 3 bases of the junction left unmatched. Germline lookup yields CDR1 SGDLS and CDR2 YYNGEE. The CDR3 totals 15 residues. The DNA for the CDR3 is TGTGCCAGCAGCGTAGGCGGGAGTTTCTACAATGAGCAGTTCTTC. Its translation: CASSVGGSFYNEQFF.

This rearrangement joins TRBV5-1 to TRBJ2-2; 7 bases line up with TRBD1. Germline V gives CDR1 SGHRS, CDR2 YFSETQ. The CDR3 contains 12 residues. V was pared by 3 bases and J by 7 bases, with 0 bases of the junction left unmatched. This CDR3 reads CASSSGGGELFF. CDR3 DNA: TGCGCCAGCAGCTCAGGGGGCGGGGAGCTGTTTTTT. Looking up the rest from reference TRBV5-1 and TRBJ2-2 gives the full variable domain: KAGVTQTPRYLIKTRGQQVTLSCSPISGHRSVSWYQQTPGQGLQFLFEYFSETQRNKGNFPGRFSGRQFSNSRSEMNVSTLELGDSALYLCASSSGGGELFFGEGSRLTVL.

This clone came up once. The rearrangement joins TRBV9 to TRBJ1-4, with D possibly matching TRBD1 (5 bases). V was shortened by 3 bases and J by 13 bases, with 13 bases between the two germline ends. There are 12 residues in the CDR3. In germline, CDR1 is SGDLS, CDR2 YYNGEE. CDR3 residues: CASSAGTSGLFF. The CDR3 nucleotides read TGTGCCAGCAGCGCTGGGACGAGTGGACTGTTTTTT.

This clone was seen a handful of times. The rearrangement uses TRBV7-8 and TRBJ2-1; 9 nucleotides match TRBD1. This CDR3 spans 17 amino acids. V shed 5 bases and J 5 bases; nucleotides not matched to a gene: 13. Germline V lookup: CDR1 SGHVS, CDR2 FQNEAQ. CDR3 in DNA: TGTGCCAGCAGCCCCCTCCCGCCGAGGACAGGGGACAATGAGCAGTTCTTC. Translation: CASSPLPPRTGDNEQFF.

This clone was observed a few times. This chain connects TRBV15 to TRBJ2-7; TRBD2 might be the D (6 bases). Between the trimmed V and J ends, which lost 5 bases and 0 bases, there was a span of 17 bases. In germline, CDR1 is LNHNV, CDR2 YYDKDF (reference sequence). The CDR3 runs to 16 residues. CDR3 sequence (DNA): TGTGCCACCAGCCCCCCCGGGGACGGGAGCTCCTACGAGCAGTACTTC. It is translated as CATSPPGDGSSYEQYF.

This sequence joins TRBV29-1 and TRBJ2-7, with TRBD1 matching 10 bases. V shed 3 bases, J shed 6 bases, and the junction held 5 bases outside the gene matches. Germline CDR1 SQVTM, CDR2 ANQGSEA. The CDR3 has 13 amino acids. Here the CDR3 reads CSVERDRGSEQYF. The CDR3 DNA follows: TGCAGCGTTGAGAGGGACAGGGGATCCGAGCAGTACTTC.

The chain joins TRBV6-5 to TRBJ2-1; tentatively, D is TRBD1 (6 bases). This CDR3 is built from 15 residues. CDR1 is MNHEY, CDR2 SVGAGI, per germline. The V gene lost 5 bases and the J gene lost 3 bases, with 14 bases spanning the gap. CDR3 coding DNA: TGTGCCAGCAGTACCGGACAGAGCCTCTACAATGAGCAGTTCTTC. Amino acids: CASSTGQSLYNEQFF.

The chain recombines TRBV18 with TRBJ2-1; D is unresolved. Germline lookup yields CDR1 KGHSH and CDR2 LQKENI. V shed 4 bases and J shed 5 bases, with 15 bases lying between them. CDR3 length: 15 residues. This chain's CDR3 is CASSRDFSKNNEQFF. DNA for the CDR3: TGTGCCAGCTCACGCGACTTTTCCAAAAACAATGAGCAGTTCTTC.

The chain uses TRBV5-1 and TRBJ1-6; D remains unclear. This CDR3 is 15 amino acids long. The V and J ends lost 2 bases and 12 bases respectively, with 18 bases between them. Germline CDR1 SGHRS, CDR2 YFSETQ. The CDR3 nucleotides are TGCGCCAGCAGCTTATGGACGGTATGGTATCGACCCCTCCACTTT. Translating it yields CASSLWTVWYRPLHF.